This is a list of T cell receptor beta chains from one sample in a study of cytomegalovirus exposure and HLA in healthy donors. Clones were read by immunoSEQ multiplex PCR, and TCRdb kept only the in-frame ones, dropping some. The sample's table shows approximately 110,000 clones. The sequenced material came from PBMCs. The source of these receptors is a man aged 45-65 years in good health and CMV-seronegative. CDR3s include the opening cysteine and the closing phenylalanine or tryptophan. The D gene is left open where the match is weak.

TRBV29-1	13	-	CSATTTDNYGYTF
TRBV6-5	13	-	CASRLTAGYGYTF
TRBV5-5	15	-	CASSLVAGNSYEQYF
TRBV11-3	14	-	CASSRRDTLYEQYF
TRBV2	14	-	CARGGGAWDNEQFF
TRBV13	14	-	CASSSGGRTDTQYF
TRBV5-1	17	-	CASSIATGTSNTGELFF
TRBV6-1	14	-	CASSEGYSGNTIYF
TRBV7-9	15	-	CASSLASGNTGELFF
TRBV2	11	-	CASSVPPETFF
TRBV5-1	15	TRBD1	CASSLVGTDQETQYF
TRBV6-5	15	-	CASSYGRGGGNTIYF
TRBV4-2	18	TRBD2	CASSQERSGLADGYEQCF
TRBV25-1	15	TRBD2	CASSATSVPYNEQFF